This entry concerns a single T cell receptor beta chain. What it recognizes is unknown. CD4+CD25+CD127- Tregs, CD4+CD25- non-Tregs, CD4 and CD8 cells were sorted. V lost 5 bases and J lost 4; bases outside the gene matches: 5. The CDR3 has 14 amino acids. Germline V lookup: CDR1 SGHNT, CDR2 YENEEA. These data are taken from a study of Tregs in tolerant kidney transplant recipients. Overall study results and limits: Biological reproducibility was not directly addressed, but technical replication error appeared minimal. Expanding Tregs on activated donor B cells appeared to best identify donor-specific TCRbeta clones.

Method: immunoSEQ multiplex PCR; TCRdb's copy keeps in-frame clones and lacks some. The table lists more than 90,000 clones, approximately 90% of them singletons, with approximately 0.54% in the top ten. The genes are TRBV11-3 and TRBJ2-3; 8 bases are a match to TRBD2. This clonotype originated in a human donor in good health. The sample was CD4+ T cells from blood. The CDR3 nucleotides are TGTGCCAGCAGCCCCGGGGGGGAATCAGATACGCAGTATTTT. This encodes CASSPGGESDTQYF.